Sequencing of this T cell receptor (beta chain) was carried out in a study of Ad26.COV2.S vaccination and SARS-CoV-2 variants. As for the study in general: The donor was enrolled in the Ad26.COV2.S arm of the COV1001 trial.

J gave up 6 bases and V 7 bases, and 6 bases lay outside the gene matches. The germline V gene has CDR1 SNHLY and CDR2 FYNNEI. There are 12 residues in the CDR3. Some clones are missing from TCRdb's copy, which holds only in-frame ones; the method was immunoSEQ multiplex PCR. The profile covers 350,000 to 450,000 clones, with approximately 83% appearing a single time and roughly 7.4% taken by the ten largest. Treatment specified: 19 received Ad26.COV2.S at low or high dose, single or two shots; roughly five received placebo; per-sample allocation not given. The samples date from day 63 after the first vaccine or placebo injection.

The sample was peripheral blood, taken in a trial of Ad26.COV2.S vaccine versus placebo. This rearrangement joins TRBV2 to TRBJ2-7, with 7 bases fitting TRBD1. This clonotype was sampled from a person between 18 and 59 years old who received the Ad26.COV2.S COVID-19 vaccine or a placebo. The CDR3 is CASTGTAREQYF. The CDR3, as DNA: TGTGCCAGCACCGGGACAGCCCGCGAGCAGTACTTC. The whole variable domain, filled in from reference TRBV2 and TRBJ2-7, reads EPEVTQTPSHQVTQMGQEVILRCVPISNHLYFYWYRQILGQKVEFLVSFYNNEISEKSEIFDDQFSVERPDGSNFTLKIRSTKLEDSAMYFCASTGTAREQYFGPGTRLTVT.